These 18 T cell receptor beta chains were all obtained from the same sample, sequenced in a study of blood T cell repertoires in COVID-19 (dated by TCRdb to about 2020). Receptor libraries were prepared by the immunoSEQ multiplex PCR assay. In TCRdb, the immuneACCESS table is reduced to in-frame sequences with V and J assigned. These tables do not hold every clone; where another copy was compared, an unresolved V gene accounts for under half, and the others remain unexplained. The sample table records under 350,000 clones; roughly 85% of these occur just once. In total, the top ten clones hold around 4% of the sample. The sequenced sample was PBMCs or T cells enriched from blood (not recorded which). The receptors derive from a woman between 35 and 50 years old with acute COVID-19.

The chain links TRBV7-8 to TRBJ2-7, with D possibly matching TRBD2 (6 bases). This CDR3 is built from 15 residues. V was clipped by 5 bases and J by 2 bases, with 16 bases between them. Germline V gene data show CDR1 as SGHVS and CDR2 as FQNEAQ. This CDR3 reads CASSRDRLDAYEQYF. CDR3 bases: TGTGCCAGCAGCCGAGACCGACTAGATGCCTACGAGCAGTACTTC.

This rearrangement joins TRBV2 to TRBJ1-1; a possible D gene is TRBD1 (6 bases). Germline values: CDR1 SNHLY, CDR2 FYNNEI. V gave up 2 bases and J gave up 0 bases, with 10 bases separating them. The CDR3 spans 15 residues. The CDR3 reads CASSERPGVNTEAFF. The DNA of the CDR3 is TGTGCCAGCAGTGAACGTCCAGGGGTGAACACTGAAGCTTTCTTT. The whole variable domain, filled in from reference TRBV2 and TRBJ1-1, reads EPEVTQTPSHQVTQMGQEVILRCVPISNHLYFYWYRQILGQKVEFLVSFYNNEISEKSEIFDDQFSVERPDGSNFTLKIRSTKLEDSAMYFCASSERPGVNTEAFFGQGTRLTVV.

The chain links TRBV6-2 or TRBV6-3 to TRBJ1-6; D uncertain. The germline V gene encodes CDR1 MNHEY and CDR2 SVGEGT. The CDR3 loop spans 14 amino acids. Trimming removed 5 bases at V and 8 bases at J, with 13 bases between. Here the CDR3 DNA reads TGTGCCAGCAGTGCCCGAGGAAGCTATTCACCCCTCCACTTT. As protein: CASSARGSYSPLHF.

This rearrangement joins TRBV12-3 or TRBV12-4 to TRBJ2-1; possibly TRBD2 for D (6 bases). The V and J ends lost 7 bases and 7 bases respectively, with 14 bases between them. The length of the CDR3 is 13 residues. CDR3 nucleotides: TGTGCCAGCATTTCGCCAGGGAGGAATGAGCAGTTCTTC. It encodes CASISPGRNEQFF.

The CDR3 protein is CASFPGQAYYEQYF. The CDR3 DNA sequence: TGTGCCAGTTTCCCCGGACAGGCCTACTACGAGCAGTACTTC. The chain is built from TRBV28 and TRBJ2-7; TRBD1 aligns across 7 bases. Germline V CDR1 and CDR2: MDHEN, SYDVKM. Germline trimming cut 9 bases from V and 3 bases from J; bases unmatched to any gene: 11. CDR3 length: 14 residues.

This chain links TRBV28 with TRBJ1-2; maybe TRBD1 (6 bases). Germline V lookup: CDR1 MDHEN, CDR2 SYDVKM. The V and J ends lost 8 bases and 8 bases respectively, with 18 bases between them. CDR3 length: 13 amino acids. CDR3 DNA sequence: TGTGCCAGCCAACCTGCACGGGACAAAGGCTACACCTTC. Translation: CASQPARDKGYTF.

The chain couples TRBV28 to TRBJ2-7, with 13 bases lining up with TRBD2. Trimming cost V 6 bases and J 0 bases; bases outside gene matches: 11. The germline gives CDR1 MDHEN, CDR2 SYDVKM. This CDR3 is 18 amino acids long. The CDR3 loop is CASSLPGLAGLGSYEQYF. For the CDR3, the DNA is TGTGCCAGCAGCCTGCCGGGACTAGCGGGATTAGGCTCCTACGAGCAGTACTTC.

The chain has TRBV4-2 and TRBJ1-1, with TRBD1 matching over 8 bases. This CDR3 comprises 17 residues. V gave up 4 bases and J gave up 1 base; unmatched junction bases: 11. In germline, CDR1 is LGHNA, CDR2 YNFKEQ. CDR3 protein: CASSPVGQGASNTEAFF. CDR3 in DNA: TGTGCCAGCAGCCCCGTTGGGCAGGGGGCCTCGAACACTGAAGCTTTCTTT.

The CDR3 nucleotides read TGTGCCAGCAGAGGGGGCAGTGAGCAGTTCTTC. Its translation: CASRGGSEQFF. The V and J genes are TRBV7-9 and TRBJ2-1; 7 bases are shared with TRBD1. Looked up from germline, CDR1 is SEHNR and CDR2 is FQNEAQ (reference sequence). V lost 6 bases to trimming and J lost 9 bases; unmatched junction nucleotides: 2. The CDR3 has 11 residues.

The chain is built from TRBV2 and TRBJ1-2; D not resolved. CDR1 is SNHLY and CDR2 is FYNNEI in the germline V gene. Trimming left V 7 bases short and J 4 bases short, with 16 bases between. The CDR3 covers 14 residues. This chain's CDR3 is CASMDSTIFYGYTF. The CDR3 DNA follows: TGTGCCAGCATGGACTCGACTATTTTCTATGGCTACACCTTC.

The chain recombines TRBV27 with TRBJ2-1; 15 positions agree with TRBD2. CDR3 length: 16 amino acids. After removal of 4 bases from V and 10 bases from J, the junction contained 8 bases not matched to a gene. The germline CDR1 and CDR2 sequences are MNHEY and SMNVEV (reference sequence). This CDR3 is CASSSGLAGGLGEQFF. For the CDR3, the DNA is TGTGCCAGCAGTTCCGGACTAGCGGGGGGGCTGGGGGAGCAGTTCTTC.

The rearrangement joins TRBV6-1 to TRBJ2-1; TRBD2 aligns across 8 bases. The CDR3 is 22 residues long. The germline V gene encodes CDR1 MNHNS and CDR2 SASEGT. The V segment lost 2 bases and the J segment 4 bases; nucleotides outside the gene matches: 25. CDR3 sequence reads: CASSEFGIITTPAGAFYNEQFF. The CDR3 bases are TGTGCCAGCAGTGAATTCGGGATTATAACTACACCAGCGGGAGCATTTTACAATGAGCAGTTCTTC.

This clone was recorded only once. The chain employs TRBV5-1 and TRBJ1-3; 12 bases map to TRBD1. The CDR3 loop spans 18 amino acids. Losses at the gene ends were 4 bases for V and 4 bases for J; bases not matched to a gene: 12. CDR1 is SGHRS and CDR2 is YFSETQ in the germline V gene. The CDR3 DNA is TGCGCCAGCAGCCCTACCCCGGGACAGGGGGCGAGGGGAAACACCATATATTTT. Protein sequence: CASSPTPGQGARGNTIYF.

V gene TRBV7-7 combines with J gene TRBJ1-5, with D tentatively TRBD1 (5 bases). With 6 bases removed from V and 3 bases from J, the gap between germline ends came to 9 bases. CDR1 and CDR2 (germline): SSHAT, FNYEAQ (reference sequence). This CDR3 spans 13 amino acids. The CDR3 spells CASSSGPNQPQHF. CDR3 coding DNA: TGTGCCAGCAGTTCAGGGCCCAATCAGCCCCAGCATTTT.

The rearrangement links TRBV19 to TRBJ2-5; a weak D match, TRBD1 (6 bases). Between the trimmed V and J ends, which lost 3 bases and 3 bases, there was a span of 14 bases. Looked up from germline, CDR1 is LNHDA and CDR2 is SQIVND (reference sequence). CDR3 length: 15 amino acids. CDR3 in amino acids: CASSMGAGLKETQYF. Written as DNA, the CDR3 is TGTGCCAGTAGTATGGGGGCAGGGCTAAAAGAGACCCAGTACTTC.

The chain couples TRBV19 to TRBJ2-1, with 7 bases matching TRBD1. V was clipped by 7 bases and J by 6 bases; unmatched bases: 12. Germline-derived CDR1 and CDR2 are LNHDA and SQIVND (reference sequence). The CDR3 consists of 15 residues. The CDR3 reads CASNPDRVASNEQFF. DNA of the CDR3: TGTGCCAGTAATCCAGACAGGGTGGCCTCCAATGAGCAGTTCTTC.

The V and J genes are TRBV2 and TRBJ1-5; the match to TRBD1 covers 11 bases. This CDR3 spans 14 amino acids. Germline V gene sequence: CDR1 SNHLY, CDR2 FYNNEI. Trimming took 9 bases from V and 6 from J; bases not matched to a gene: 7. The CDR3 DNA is TGTGCCAGTGGACAGGGGGCGGGAGGTCAGCCCCAGCATTTT. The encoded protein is CASGQGAGGQPQHF. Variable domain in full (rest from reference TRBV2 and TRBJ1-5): EPEVTQTPSHQVTQMGQEVILRCVPISNHLYFYWYRQILGQKVEFLVSFYNNEISEKSEIFDDQFSVERPDGSNFTLKIRSTKLEDSAMYFCASGQGAGGQPQHFGDGTRLSIL.

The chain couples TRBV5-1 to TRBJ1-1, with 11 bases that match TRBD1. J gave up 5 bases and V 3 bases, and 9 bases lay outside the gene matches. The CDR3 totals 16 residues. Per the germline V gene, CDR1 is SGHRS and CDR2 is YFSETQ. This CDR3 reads CASSSFSGTGGTEAFF. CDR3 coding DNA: TGCGCCAGCAGCTCCTTTTCCGGGACAGGGGGTACTGAAGCTTTCTTT.